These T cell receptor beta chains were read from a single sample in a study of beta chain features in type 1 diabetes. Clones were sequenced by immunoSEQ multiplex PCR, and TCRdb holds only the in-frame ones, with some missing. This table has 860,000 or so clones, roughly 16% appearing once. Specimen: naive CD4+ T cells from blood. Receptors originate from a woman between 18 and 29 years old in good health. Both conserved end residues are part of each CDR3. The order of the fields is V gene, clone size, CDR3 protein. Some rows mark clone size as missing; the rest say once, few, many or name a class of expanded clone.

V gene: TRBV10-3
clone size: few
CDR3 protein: CAISVGGRDYEQYF

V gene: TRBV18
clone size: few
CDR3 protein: CASSTGERTGTGSKDTQYF

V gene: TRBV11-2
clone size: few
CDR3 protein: CASSLFHSTDTQYF

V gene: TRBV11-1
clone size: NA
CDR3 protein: CASSFHTEAFF

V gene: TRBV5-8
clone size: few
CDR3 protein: CASPSSGANVLTF

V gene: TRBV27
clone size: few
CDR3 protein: CASSLRTGTSEAFF

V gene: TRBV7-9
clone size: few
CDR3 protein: CASSLIQGRRDEQYF

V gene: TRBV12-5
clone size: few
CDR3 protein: CASGLGLAGADTQYF

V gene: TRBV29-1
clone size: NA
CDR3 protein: CSARSTGSEWGSYNEQFF

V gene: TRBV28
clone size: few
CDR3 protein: CASSGPVVSNQPQHF

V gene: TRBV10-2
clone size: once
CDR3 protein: CASNAANSNQPQHF

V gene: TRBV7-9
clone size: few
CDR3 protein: CASSPRGQPNYGYTF

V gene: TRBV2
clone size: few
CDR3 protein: CASSGPGTNSYEQYF

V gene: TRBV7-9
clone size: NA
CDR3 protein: CASSYLPGTSGSLQFF

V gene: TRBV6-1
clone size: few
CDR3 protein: CASSEASFGQASTDTQYF

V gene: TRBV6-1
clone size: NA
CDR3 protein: CASTGREGNYGYTF

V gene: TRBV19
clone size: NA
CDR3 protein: CASSIGNYVDTQYF

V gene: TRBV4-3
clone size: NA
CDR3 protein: CASSQDFTPGELFF

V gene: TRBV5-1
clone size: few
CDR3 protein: CASGPSGASTDTQYF

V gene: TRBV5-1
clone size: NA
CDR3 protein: CASSTGQNTEAFF

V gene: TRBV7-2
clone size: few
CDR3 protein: CASSPWTSGRALYF

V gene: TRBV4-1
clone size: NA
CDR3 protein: CASSHMGLAASTDTQYF

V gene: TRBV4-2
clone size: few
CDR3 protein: CASSQEGPEGAGEQYF

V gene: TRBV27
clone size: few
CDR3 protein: CASSLSIDVWSWVAQYF

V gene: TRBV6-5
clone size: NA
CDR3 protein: CASSLLAGGPYEQYF

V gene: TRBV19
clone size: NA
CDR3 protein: CASSIEIGIGENIQYF

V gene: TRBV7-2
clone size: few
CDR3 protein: CASSPYTSGSNEQFF

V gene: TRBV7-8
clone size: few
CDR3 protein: CASTSNRLGNEQFF

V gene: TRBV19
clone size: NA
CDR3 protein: CASSTGQGGNSPLHF

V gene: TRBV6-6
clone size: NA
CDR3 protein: CASRPRITGGNEQFF

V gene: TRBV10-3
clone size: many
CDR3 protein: CAISESPTGAGANVLTF

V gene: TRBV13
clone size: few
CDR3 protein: CASSGTGGLYGYTF

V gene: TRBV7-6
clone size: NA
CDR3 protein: CASSLVGTVSYEQYF

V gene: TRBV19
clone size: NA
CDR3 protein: CASTGQGQETQYF

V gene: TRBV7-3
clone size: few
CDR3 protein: CASSLTGGGGSTDTQYF

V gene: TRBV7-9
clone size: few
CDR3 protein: CASSLALGQGAKGTQYF

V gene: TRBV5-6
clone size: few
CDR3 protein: CASSSLPGANVLTF

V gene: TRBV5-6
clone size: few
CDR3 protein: CASSSGRYNEQFF

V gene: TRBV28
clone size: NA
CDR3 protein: CASTATGLNEKLFF

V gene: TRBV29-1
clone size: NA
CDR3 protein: CSACGGQGETQYF

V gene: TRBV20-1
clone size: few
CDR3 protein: CSANSRNTIYF

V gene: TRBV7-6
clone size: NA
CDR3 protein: CASSEIAELTDTQYF

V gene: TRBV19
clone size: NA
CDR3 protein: CASSLRTDTEQYF

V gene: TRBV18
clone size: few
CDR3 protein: CASSPMDGSGNTIYF

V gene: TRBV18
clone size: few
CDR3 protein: CASSPQGGDENEQFF

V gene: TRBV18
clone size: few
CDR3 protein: CASSPSTPNEQFF

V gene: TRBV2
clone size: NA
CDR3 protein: CASRGLLTGEKLFF

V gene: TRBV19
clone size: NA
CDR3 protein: CASSRLTQGDYGYTF

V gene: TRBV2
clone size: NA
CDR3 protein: CASSLGQGQETQYF

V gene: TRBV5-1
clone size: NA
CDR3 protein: CASSLSQGAPSSYNEQFF

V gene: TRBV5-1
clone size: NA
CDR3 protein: CTSSTSRDTQYF